Given below is one TCR beta chain in context. The target antigen is unknown. This sample is part of a study of T cell responses to AZD1222 COVID-19 vaccine. General observations from the study: Baseline testing showed seropositivity in only a handful of AZD1222 recipients.

Clones were read by immunoSEQ multiplex PCR, and TCRdb kept only the in-frame ones, dropping some. There are more than 150,000 clones in the sample; 75% to 90% occur only once, and roughly 9.7% lies in the top ten. The V gene's germline CDR1 is SGHKS and CDR2 YYEKEE (reference sequence). The CDR3 is 13 amino acids. Trimming pared 2 bases from V and 4 bases from J, leaving 8 bases between. Pooled together were second doses at about 4 or about 12 weeks. The chain has TRBV5-5 and TRBJ2-3; D remains unclear. The TCR comes from an adult who received the AZD1222 COVID-19 vaccine. Here the sequenced sample was peripheral blood, taken 28 days after the second AZD1222 dose. The CDR3 DNA sequence: TGTGCCAGCAGCTTTCTTTTGCCAGATACGCAGTATTTT. The encoded protein is CASSFLLPDTQYF.